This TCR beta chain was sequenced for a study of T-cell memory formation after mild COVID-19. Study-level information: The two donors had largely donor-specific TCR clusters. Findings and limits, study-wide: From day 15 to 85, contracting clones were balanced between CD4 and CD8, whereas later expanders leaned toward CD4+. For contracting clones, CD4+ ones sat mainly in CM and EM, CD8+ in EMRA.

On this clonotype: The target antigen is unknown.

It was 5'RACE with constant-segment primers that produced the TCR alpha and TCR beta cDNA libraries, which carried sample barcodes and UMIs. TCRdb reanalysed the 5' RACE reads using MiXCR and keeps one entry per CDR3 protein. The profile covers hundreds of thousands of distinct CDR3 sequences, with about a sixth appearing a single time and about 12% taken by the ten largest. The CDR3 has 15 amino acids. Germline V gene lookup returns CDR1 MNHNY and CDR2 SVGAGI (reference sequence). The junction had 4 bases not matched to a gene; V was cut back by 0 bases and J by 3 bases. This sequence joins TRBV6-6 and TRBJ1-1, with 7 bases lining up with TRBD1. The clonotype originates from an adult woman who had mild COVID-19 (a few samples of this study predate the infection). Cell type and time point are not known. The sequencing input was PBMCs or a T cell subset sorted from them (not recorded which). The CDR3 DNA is TGTGCCAGCAGTTACTCTTACAGGGGCGACACTGAAGCTTTCTTT. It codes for CASSYSYRGDTEAFF.